The clone carrying this TCR beta chain was seen ten or more times. What it recognizes is unknown. The sample originates from a study of CD8 T cells in ankylosing spondylitis. TCRdb redid the calling of the 5' RACE reads with MiXCR, one entry per CDR3 protein. The repertoire holds under 550,000 distinct CDR3 sequences, with 25% to 30% as singletons. Findings and caveats of the study: A TCR beta motif of eight highly homologous variants appeared characteristic of ankylosing spondylitis blood.

This CDR3 has 15 residues. Germline V gene lookup returns CDR1 SEHNR and CDR2 FQNEAQ (reference sequence). Trimming removed 5 bases from V and 2 bases from J, with 14 bases in between. The sequence derives from a male donor with ankylosing spondylitis. V gene TRBV7-9 combines with J gene TRBJ2-3; weak D call: TRBD2 (5 bases). Material for sequencing was blood, either unsorted or a sorted T cell fraction (not recorded which). The chain's CDR3 is CASSQGRGSTDTQYF. The CDR3 DNA reads TGTGCCAGCAGCCAAGGTCGGGGATCCACAGATACGCAGTATTTT. Full variable domain (remainder filled in from reference TRBV7-9 and TRBJ2-3): DTGVSQNPRHKITKRGQNVTFRCDPISEHNRLYWYRQTLGQGPEFLTYFQNEAQLEKSRLLSDRFSAERPKGSFSTLEIQRTEQGDSAMYLCASSQGRGSTDTQYFGPGTRLTVL.